These 17 T cell receptor beta chains originate from one sample sequenced in a study of response to subunit inactivated influenza vaccine. One entry per CDR3 protein results from TCRdb running MiXCR on the RT-PCR reads. Found here are hundreds of thousands of distinct CDR3 sequences, approximately 17% of them singletons; the top ten hold 9.5% to 13%. The sample in question was PBMCs from blood, obtained 4 to 6 days after vaccination. The receptors were sampled from a man aged 50 to 60 who received an inactivated influenza vaccine.

The chain employs TRBV28 and TRBJ2-3, with D maybe TRBD2 (6 bases). The V gene lost 1 base and the J gene lost 10 bases, with 9 bases spanning the gap. Germline assignment: CDR1 MDHEN and CDR2 SYDVKM. The CDR3 is made up of 12 amino acids. The CDR3 spells CASSLYRRAQYF. The DNA for the CDR3 is TGTGCCAGCAGTTTATACCGGAGGGCGCAGTATTTT.

The chain joins TRBV6-1 to TRBJ2-2; no firm D call. The CDR3 has 14 amino acids. Germline lookup yields CDR1 MNHNS and CDR2 SASEGT. The V end lost 3 bases, the J end lost 2 bases, and 7 bases lay between the germline ends. The CDR3 reads CASSEDQNTGELFF. As DNA, the CDR3 is TGTGCCAGCAGTGAGGACCAAAACACCGGGGAGCTGTTTTTT.

This clonotype was seen ten or more times. The V gene is TRBV5-5, the J gene TRBJ2-2; D possibly matches TRBD1 or TRBD2 (5 bases each). V shed 3 bases and J shed 7 bases, with 13 bases lying between them. Germline values: CDR1 SGHKS, CDR2 YYEKEE (reference sequence). The CDR3 has 14 residues. CDR3 sequence: CASSWGSSGGELFF. CDR3 bases: TGTGCCAGCAGCTGGGGGTCGAGTGGCGGGGAGCTGTTTTTT.

The chain employs TRBV7-2 and TRBJ2-1; D gene ambiguous. Germline assignment: CDR1 SGHTA and CDR2 FQGNSA. The V end lost 4 bases, the J end lost 10 bases, and 8 bases lay between the germline ends. The CDR3 covers 11 residues. The CDR3 DNA is TGTGCCAGCAGCTCCCTGGTAGAGCAGTTCTTC. Encoded protein: CASSSLVEQFF.

This clonotype has more than one count but fewer than ten. The V call is TRBV20-1, the J call TRBJ2-3, with 7 bases identical to TRBD2. The CDR3 is 15 residues long. Germline values: CDR1 DFQATT, CDR2 SNEGSKA (reference sequence). The V and J ends lost 0 bases and 2 bases, in that order; junction bases with no gene match: 5. CDR3 sequence reads: CSAREGTTVTDTQYF. The CDR3 DNA reads as TGCAGTGCTAGAGAAGGGACTACGGTCACAGATACGCAGTATTTT.

The CDR3 sequence is CASSYRTGGVAKNIQYF. DNA for the CDR3: TGTGCCAGCAGTTACAGGACGGGGGGCGTTGCCAAAAACATTCAGTACTTC. The chain employs TRBV6-2 or TRBV6-3 and TRBJ2-4, with D perhaps TRBD2 (7 bases). Germline V gene lookup returns CDR1 MNHEY and CDR2 SVGEGT. V lost 2 bases and J 1 base, leaving 15 bases between the germline ends. CDR3 length equals 17 residues.

About this clonotype itself: A read error may explain this, as a much larger clone is one base away. The CDR3 reads CASSFTGTGFQTQNF. DNA for the CDR3: TGTGCCAGCAGCTTTACCGGGACAGGGTTTCAGACCCAGAACTTC. The chain combines TRBV7-9 with TRBJ2-5, with 9 bases lining up with TRBD1. CDR3 length: 15 residues. Germline V CDR1 and CDR2: SEHNR, FQNEAQ (reference sequence).

This chain links TRBV5-1 with TRBJ2-2; 10 bases are shared with TRBD2. This CDR3 has 14 residues. Germline CDR1 SGHRS, CDR2 YFSETQ. V gave up 7 bases and J gave up 3 bases; unmatched junction bases: 3. In DNA, the CDR3 is TGCGCCAGCGGCACTAGCGGGGACACCGGGGAGCTGTTTTTT. Amino acid sequence: CASGTSGDTGELFF.

There are many counts of this clonotype. V is TRBV7-9 and J is TRBJ2-5; 8 bases align to TRBD1. CDR3 length: 13 amino acids. CDR1 is SEHNR, CDR2 FQNEAQ, per germline (reference sequence). Trimming cost V 5 bases and J 7 bases; bases outside gene matches: 6. CDR3 DNA sequence: TGTGCCAGCAGCCCCGGACAGGGAAGGACCCAGTACTTC. It encodes CASSPGQGRTQYF.

This clonotype was seen only a few times. The chain recombines TRBV6-1 with TRBJ2-2; 7 bases align to TRBD1. CDR3 length equals 15 residues. Germline trimming cut 5 bases from V and 5 bases from J; bases unmatched to any gene: 8. Germline V gives CDR1 MNHNS, CDR2 SASEGT. As DNA, the CDR3 is TGTGCCAGCAGTCAGAGACAGGGCGGGACCGGGGAGCTGTTTTTT. Its protein is CASSQRQGGTGELFF.

This clonotype was found a few times. This chain connects TRBV20-1 to TRBJ1-5; D possibly corresponds to TRBD1 (5 bases). The CDR3 length is 16 residues. V was pared by 0 bases and J by 4 bases, with 16 bases between. Germline V gives CDR1 DFQATT, CDR2 SNEGSKA (reference sequence). CDR3 protein: CSARDPEGRSNQPQHF. CDR3 sequence (DNA): TGCAGTGCTAGAGATCCGGAGGGACGGTCGAATCAGCCCCAGCATTTT.

Concerning this clonotype: One end of the junction fails to match germline, which may point to a read error. The V gene is TRBV5-1, the J gene TRBJ2-3, with D perhaps matching TRBD1 or TRBD2 (5 bases each). Germline values: CDR1 SGHRS, CDR2 YFSETQ. CDR3 length equals 15 residues. This CDR3 reads CTSSSWDPMGDTQYF. The CDR3 DNA reads TGCACCAGCAGCTCCTGGGACCCAATGGGGGATACGCAGTATTTT.

The chain has TRBV4-2 and TRBJ2-2, with 12 bases fitting TRBD2. V lost 4 bases to trimming and J lost 6 bases; unmatched junction nucleotides: 12. In germline, CDR1 is LGHNA, CDR2 YNFKEQ. The CDR3 sequence is 18 residues long. CDR3 residues: CASSLETSGGQTAGELFF. The CDR3 region has the DNA TGTGCCAGCAGCCTCGAAACTAGCGGGGGGCAAACGGCCGGGGAGCTGTTTTTT.

This clonotype was seen only a few times. Its ends do not fully match the called genes, so a read error is possible. V gene TRBV6-2 or TRBV6-3 combines with J gene TRBJ2-2; the match to TRBD1 covers 7 bases. Germline V CDR1 and CDR2: MNHEY, SVGEGT. The CDR3 is made up of 14 amino acids. CDR3 DNA: TGTGCCAGCAGAGTGACAGGGAACGCCGGGGAGCTGTTTTTT. Encoded protein: CASRVTGNAGELFF.

This clonotype has more than one count but fewer than ten. The rearrangement joins TRBV5-1 to TRBJ2-1, with 8 bases aligning to TRBD1. CDR3 length equals 16 residues. Germline loops: CDR1 SGHRS, CDR2 YFSETQ. Trimming removed 5 bases from V and 10 bases from J; junction bases left unmatched: 17. CDR3 region: CASSTAQGARGGEQFF. CDR3 DNA: TGCGCCAGCAGTACCGCGCAGGGGGCACGAGGCGGGGAGCAGTTCTTC.

In its sample, this clonotype was seen a few times. V is TRBV7-8 and J is TRBJ2-2, with TRBD2 identical over 9 bases. Germline CDR1 reads SGHVS; CDR2 reads FQNEAQ. The CDR3 contains 16 residues. V lost 4 bases, J lost 8 bases, and 11 bases stayed unmatched. Written as DNA, the CDR3 is TGTGCCAGCAGCTCAAGGACTAGCGTTCTTTCTGGGGAGCTGTTTTTT. This translates into CASSSRTSVLSGELFF.

The chain uses TRBV6-2 or TRBV6-3 and TRBJ2-7, with D perhaps matching TRBD2 (6 bases). With 4 bases removed from V and 2 bases from J, the gap between germline ends came to 21 bases. The germline gives CDR1 MNHEY, CDR2 SVGEGT. This CDR3 region has 17 residues. The CDR3 protein is CASSSPRLAGRTYEQYF. In nucleotides, the CDR3 is TGTGCCAGCAGTTCTCCCCGACTGGCGGGGCGAACCTACGAGCAGTACTTC.